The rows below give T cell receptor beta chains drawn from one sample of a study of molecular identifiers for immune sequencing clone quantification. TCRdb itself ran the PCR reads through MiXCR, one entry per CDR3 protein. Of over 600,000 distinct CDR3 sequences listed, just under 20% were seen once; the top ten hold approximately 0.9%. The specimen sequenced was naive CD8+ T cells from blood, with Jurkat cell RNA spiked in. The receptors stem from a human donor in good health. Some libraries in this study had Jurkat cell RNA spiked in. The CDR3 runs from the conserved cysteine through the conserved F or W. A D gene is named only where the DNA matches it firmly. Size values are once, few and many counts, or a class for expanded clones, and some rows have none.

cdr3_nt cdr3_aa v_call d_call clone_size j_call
TGTGCCAGCAGCTTGGAATTCAAAGATCAGCCCCAGCATTTT CASSLEFKDQPQHF TRBV5-3 . . TRBJ1-5
TGTGCCAGCAGTTTCGGGGGAGGGGAGCAGTACTTC CASSFGGGEQYF TRBV7-9 TRBD2 many TRBJ2-7
TGTGCCAGCAGTTTATACGGCGGGGGGGCCGGTGAGCAGTTCTTC CASSLYGGGAGEQFF TRBV27 TRBD2 . TRBJ2-1
TGTGCCAGCAGTTACTCGGGGGACAGGTATATGATGGAGCAGTTCTTC CASSYSGDRYMMEQFF TRBV6-6 TRBD1 . TRBJ2-1
TGCAGTGCTCAACTAACGGCCTCCTACAATGAGCAGTTCTTC CSAQLTASYNEQFF TRBV20-1 . few TRBJ2-1
TGTGCCAGCAGCTTCGACGGCTACTATGGCTACACCTTC CASSFDGYYGYTF TRBV7-9 . few TRBJ1-2
TGTGCCAGCAGTGATCCCAGGGACAGGCCATCCTACGAGCAGTACTTC CASSDPRDRPSYEQYF TRBV2 TRBD1 . TRBJ2-7
TGTGCCAGCACCGGGCTGGTAGGAACCCCAGAGACCCAGTACTTC CASTGLVGTPETQYF TRBV28 . many TRBJ2-5
TGTGCCAGCAGCTTTGTCGGTCTAGGATTGGCTAATGAAAAACTGTTTTTT CASSFVGLGLANEKLFF TRBV7-8 . . TRBJ1-4
TGTGCCAGCAGCCCCCGGGGGGGCCAGAACACTGAAGCTTTCTTT CASSPRGGQNTEAFF TRBV9 . . TRBJ1-1
TGTGCCAGAAGAGGGGCAGACAATGAGCAGTTCTTC CARRGADNEQFF TRBV2 . many TRBJ2-1
TGTGCCAGCTTCTTGATGAACACTGAAGCTTTCTTT CASFLMNTEAFF TRBV11-2 . few TRBJ1-1
TGTGCCAGTAGTAACCGGGACACCGACACTGAAGCTTTCTTT CASSNRDTDTEAFF TRBV19 . many TRBJ1-1
TGCAGTGCTAGTCCAGCGAACACAGATACGCAGTATTTT CSASPANTDTQYF TRBV20-1 . many TRBJ2-3
TGTGCCACCAGTGATTTGCCGGGAAGCACAGATACGCAGTATTTT CATSDLPGSTDTQYF TRBV24-1 . . TRBJ2-3
TGTGCCAGCAGCGGATTGCTGGGGTACGAGCAGTACTTC CASSGLLGYEQYF TRBV9 . few TRBJ2-7
TGTGCCAGCTCACCTGTGGCGGAGTATGAGACCCAGTACTTC CASSPVAEYETQYF TRBV18 . . TRBJ2-5
TGTGCCAGCAGCACCCCTCGGCGCCCTGAGCAGTTCTTC CASSTPRRPEQFF TRBV7-9 . many TRBJ2-1
TGTGCCAGCATCGGTAATCTGAAGCTACGGTCTTTTCTCACCGGGGAGCTGTTTTTT CASIGNLKLRSFLTGELFF TRBV28 . . TRBJ2-2
TGTGCCGGCAGCTCGCCCCCCGGACAGCCGGGGTGGCAGTACTTC CAGSSPPGQPGWQYF TRBV7-9 . . TRBJ2-7
TGTGCCAGCAGCTTTTTAGGGCGCCGCTTGGGGTACGAGCAGTACTTC CASSFLGRRLGYEQYF TRBV11-2 . many TRBJ2-7